Below are 6 T cell receptor beta chains sequenced from a single sample in a study of spatial heterogeneity in lung cancer. Study observations and caveats: One measure, the expanded intratumoral alpha and beta TCR count, tracked tumor mutation counts.

Stated time point: sample taken at primary tumor resection. TCRdb independently ran MiXCR on the 5' RACE reads; one entry per CDR3 protein. Of thousands of distinct CDR3 sequences listed, roughly 1.4% were seen once; the top ten hold 8.5% to 10%. Their antigens are not known. The starting material was lung tumor tissue, obtained at surgery. The receptors stem from a male donor with early-stage non-small cell lung cancer.

By frequency in the sample, this clonotype is medium-sized. The J gene is TRBJ2-5, the V gene TRBV5-6; 15 nucleotides agree with TRBD2. CDR3 length: 17 residues. The V gene end was trimmed by 3 bases and the J gene end by 1 base; junction bases not matched to a gene: 4. The germline CDR1 and CDR2 sequences are SGHDT and YYEEEE. The CDR3 loop is CASSWGTSGRIQETQYF. The CDR3 region has the DNA TGTGCCAGCAGCTGGGGGACTAGCGGGAGGATCCAAGAGACCCAGTACTTC.

This clonotype ranks as medium-sized. The chain couples TRBV7-3 to TRBJ2-7; 9 bases match TRBD2. CDR3 size: 17 residues. Germline lookup yields CDR1 SGHTA and CDR2 FQGTGA. V gave up 5 bases and J gave up 7 bases; unmatched junction bases: 18. CDR3 in amino acids: CASSPAGDSGSVGEQYF. The CDR3 DNA follows: TGTGCCAGCAGCCCGGCCGGGGATAGCGGGAGTGTAGGAGAGCAGTACTTC.

This clonotype was detected many times. The chain carries TRBV6-6 and TRBJ1-2; no definite D call. Trimming removed 4 bases from V and 5 bases from J, with 5 bases in between. The CDR3 is made up of 11 amino acids. CDR1 and CDR2 from the germline V gene are MNHNY and SVGAGI (reference sequence). The CDR3 spells CASSFQYGYTF. The CDR3 region has the DNA TGTGCCAGCAGTTTCCAGTATGGCTACACCTTC.

This clonotype has at least ten counts. The rearrangement joins TRBV7-8 to TRBJ2-7; 7 nucleotides align to TRBD1. The CDR3 is 14 residues long. The V gene's germline CDR1 is SGHVS and CDR2 FQNEAQ. Trimming took 4 bases from V and 5 from J; bases not matched to a gene: 8. The DNA of the CDR3 is TGTGCCAGCAGCTCCCGGGACAGTGGGGACGAGCAGTACTTC. This encodes CASSSRDSGDEQYF.

This clonotype is deemed medium-sized. The genes are TRBV20-1 and TRBJ2-6; D remains unclear. Per germline, CDR1 DFQATT and CDR2 SNEGSKA (reference sequence). This CDR3 spans 15 amino acids. Trimming left V 0 bases short and J 0 bases short, with 6 bases between. In DNA, the CDR3 is TGCAGTGCTAGAGATATGGGCTCTGGGGCCAACGTCCTGACTTTC. This sequence encodes CSARDMGSGANVLTF.

This clonotype was counted many times. This sequence joins TRBV18 and TRBJ2-1; 11 positions match TRBD2. V lost 6 bases, J lost 2 bases, and 15 bases stayed unmatched. The CDR3 has 19 amino acids. Germline-derived CDR1 and CDR2 are KGHSH and LQKENI. The CDR3, as DNA: TGTGCCAGCTCCCTTCGATTACGACCGGGACTAGCGGCCTACAATGAGCAGTTCTTC. The encoded protein is CASSLRLRPGLAAYNEQFF.